This TCR beta chain was recorded in a study of blood T cell repertoires in COVID-19. There are 13 residues in the CDR3. V dropped 2 bases and J dropped 9 bases, with 11 bases sitting between them. Germline V gene data show CDR1 as WNHNN and CDR2 as SYGVQD (reference sequence). Only a few counts were recorded for this clone. Sequencing used immunoSEQ multiplex PCR; TCRdb keeps in-frame clones, though not all of them. The sample has about 200,000 clones, roughly nine tenths seen once; the top ten hold around 3.7%. This chain uses TRBV10-1 with TRBJ2-1, with a tentative D call TRBD1 (6 bases). The clonotype was recovered from a woman aged 30 to 39 with acute COVID-19. The sample consisted of PBMCs or T cells enriched from blood (not recorded which). CDR3 sequence: CASSEMGTSEQFF. Written as DNA, the CDR3 is TGCGCCAGCAGTGAGATGGGGACAAGTGAGCAGTTCTTC.